The rows below give T cell receptor beta chains drawn from one sample of a study of PD-1 blockade in classical Hodgkin lymphoma. Profiled with immunoSEQ multiplex PCR; TCRdb holds only in-frame clones, not every one. The sample lists 45,000 to 60,000 clones; approximately 80% were seen once. The input for sequencing was peripheral blood mononuclear cells (PBMCs), taken before the fourth cycle of nivolumab. The source is a human donor with classical Hodgkin lymphoma. Both conserved end residues are trimmed from each CDR3.

V gene,CDR3 protein
TRBV5-1,ASSLPSGGGTDTQY
TRBV29-1,SGTPGGGGRETQY
TRBV28,ASRLSSGPPTYNEQF
TRBV6-1,ASSELPAGSFNEQF
TRBV5-1,ASSFRLQETEAF
TRBV6-6,ASTTVGMQPQH
TRBV27,ASSRRTQAGVNEQF
TRBV2,ASSGLSGTRYNEQF
TRBV9,ASSVISGDKAF
TRBV2,ASSRKVATDTQY
TRBV6-1,ASYGTGDQPQH